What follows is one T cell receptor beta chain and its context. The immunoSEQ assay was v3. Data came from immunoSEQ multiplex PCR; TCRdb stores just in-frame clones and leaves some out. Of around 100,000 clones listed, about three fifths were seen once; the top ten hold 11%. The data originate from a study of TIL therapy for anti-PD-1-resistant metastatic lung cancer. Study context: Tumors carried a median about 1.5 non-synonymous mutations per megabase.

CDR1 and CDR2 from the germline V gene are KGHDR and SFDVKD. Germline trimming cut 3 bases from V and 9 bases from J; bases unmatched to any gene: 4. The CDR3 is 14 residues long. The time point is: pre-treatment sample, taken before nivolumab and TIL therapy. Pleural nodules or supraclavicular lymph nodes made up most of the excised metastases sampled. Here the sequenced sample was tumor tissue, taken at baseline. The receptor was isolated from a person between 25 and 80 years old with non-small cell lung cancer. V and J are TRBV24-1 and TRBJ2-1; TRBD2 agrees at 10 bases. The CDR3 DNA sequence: TGTGCCACCAGTGATACTAGCGGGACCCGTGAGCAGTTCTTC. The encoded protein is CATSDTSGTREQFF.